This TCR beta chain appears in the sequencing data of a study of beta chain features in type 1 diabetes. Whole-study results and caveats: There was no resolution here of whether HLA type influences TCRB rearrangement. TCRB CDR3 length was moderately but significantly reduced in all four CD4+ subsets of Type 1 diabetes patients.

The isolated RNA, all of it, was reverse transcribed, so expressed TCRB transcripts were what got sequenced. An average of approximately 3.6 million reads was obtained for naive, central memory and regulatory T cell samples. The assay was immunoSEQ multiplex PCR, and TCRdb's table has in-frame clones only and misses some. The profile shows some 370,000 clones, around 9.6% of them singletons. This clone was counted a few times. Its target is unknown. The junction and the germline gene differ at one end; a read error may be behind it. This CDR3 region has 9 residues. Looked up from germline, CDR1 is SGHAT and CDR2 is FQNNGV.

This TCR was recovered from a man aged 25 to 40 with type 1 diabetes. Material for sequencing was central memory CD4+ T cells from blood. The V and J genes are TRBV11-2 and TRBJ2-5, with D uncertain. CDR3 amino acids: CFSQETQYF. The DNA for the CDR3 is TGCTTTTCCCAAGAGACCCAGTACTTC. Full variable domain (rest looked up from reference TRBV11-2 and TRBJ2-5): EAGVAQSPRYKIIEKRQSVAFWCNPISGHATLYWYQQILGQGPKLLIQFQNNGVVDDSQLPKDRFSAERLKGVDSTLKIQPAKLEDSAVYLCFSQETQYFGPGTRLLVL.